The rows below give T cell receptor beta chains drawn from one sample of a study. TCRdb reanalysed the RT-PCR reads using MiXCR and keeps one entry per CDR3 protein. The sample lists about 700,000 distinct CDR3 sequences; approximately 15% were seen once. The specimen was memory CD4+ T cells from blood. All receptors derive from a female donor in good health, serving as a healthy control. CDR3s include the opening cysteine and the closing phenylalanine or tryptophan. Fields, in order: V gene, clone size, J gene, D gene, CDR3 protein, CDR3 DNA. The D gene is left open where the match is weak. Clone size is shown for a subset of rows, as once, few, many or a class of expanded clone.

TRBV5-1	-	TRBJ2-7	TRBD1	CASSVPGQAYEQYF	TGCGCCAGCAGCGTACCGGGACAGGCCTACGAGCAGTACTTC
TRBV20-1	many	TRBJ2-1	TRBD1	CSARARDRGGDEQFF	TGCAGTGCTAGGGCTCGGGACAGGGGTGGGGATGAGCAGTTCTTC
TRBV6-5	many	TRBJ2-1	-	CASSARGGVENEQFF	TGTGCCAGCAGTGCCAGGGGGGGAGTTGAAAATGAGCAGTTCTTC
TRBV18	few	TRBJ2-7	-	CASSPSRGSPYEQYF	TGTGCCAGCTCACCTTCTAGGGGAAGCCCCTACGAGCAGTACTTC
TRBV20-1	many	TRBJ2-7	-	CSARDNSYEQYF	TGCAGTGCTAGGGACAACTCCTACGAGCAGTACTTC
TRBV9	-	TRBJ2-1	-	CASSVEIGRGEQFF	TGTGCCAGCAGCGTAGAAATTGGGCGGGGTGAGCAGTTCTTC
TRBV28	-	TRBJ2-1	-	CASSLPWQAYNEQFF	TGTGCCAGCAGTTTACCCTGGCAGGCATACAATGAGCAGTTCTTC
TRBV7-8	-	TRBJ2-2	TRBD1	CASSIRQGANTGELFF	TGTGCCAGCAGCATCCGACAGGGGGCGAACACCGGGGAGCTGTTTTTT
TRBV7-3	few	TRBJ1-2	-	CASSSGTLGGYTF	TGTGCCAGCAGCTCCGGGACATTAGGAGGCTACACCTTC
TRBV11-2	once	TRBJ2-1	-	CASSLEGAAFGEQFF	TGTGCCAGCAGCTTAGAAGGGGCTGCCTTCGGTGAGCAGTTCTTC
TRBV12-3/TRBV12-4	-	TRBJ2-1	TRBD1	CASSFRTGPYNEQFF	TGTGCCAGCAGTTTTAGGACAGGGCCTTACAATGAGCAGTTCTTC
TRBV4-3	-	TRBJ2-1	TRBD1	CASSQTTGTGNNEQFF	TGCGCCAGCAGCCAAACAACCGGGACAGGGAATAATGAGCAGTTCTTC
TRBV7-2	few	TRBJ2-1	-	CASSRMPRSSYNEQFF	TGTGCCAGCAGCCGAATGCCCCGGAGCTCCTACAATGAGCAGTTCTTC
TRBV20-1	few	TRBJ1-5	-	CSATTPGKSNQPQHF	TGCAGTGCTACCACGCCGGGGAAAAGCAATCAGCCCCAGCATTTT
TRBV5-1	many	TRBJ2-1	-	CASSGISGNNEQFF	TGCGCCAGCAGCGGTATATCAGGGAACAATGAGCAGTTCTTC
TRBV10-3	many	TRBJ1-5	-	CAISGGGYQPQHF	TGTGCCATCAGTGGGGGGGGTTATCAGCCCCAGCATTTT
TRBV7-9	many	TRBJ2-7	TRBD1	CASSWTGAYEQYF	TGTGCCAGCAGCTGGACAGGGGCCTACGAGCAGTACTTC
TRBV11-2	many	TRBJ2-5	-	CASSYGHQETQYF	TGTGCCAGCAGTTACGGACATCAAGAGACCCAGTACTTC
TRBV28	few	TRBJ2-7	-	CASSSGFSPHEQYF	TGTGCCAGCAGTTCCGGTTTCTCCCCCCACGAGCAGTACTTC
TRBV9	few	TRBJ2-5	TRBD2	CASSAGTSGINVETQYF	TGTGCCAGCAGCGCCGGGACTAGCGGAATTAACGTGGAGACCCAGTACTTC
TRBV12-3/TRBV12-4	many	TRBJ1-2	TRBD1	CASSYGTGNYGYTF	TGTGCCAGCAGCTACGGGACAGGGAACTATGGCTACACCTTC
TRBV28	-	TRBJ2-7	TRBD1	CASSSPGTAEYEQYF	TGTGCCAGCAGTTCTCCCGGGACAGCCGAATACGAGCAGTACTTC
TRBV7-9	-	TRBJ2-7	-	CASSLEADQYF	TGTGCCAGCAGCTTAGAGGCTGACCAGTACTTC
TRBV5-1	many	TRBJ2-2	-	CASSWGTGELFF	TGCGCCAGCAGCTGGGGCACCGGGGAGCTGTTTTTT
TRBV21-1	once	TRBJ1-2	-	CASSPRQETYGYTF	TGTGCCAGCAGCCCCCGACAGGAGACCTATGGCTACACCTTC
TRBV4-3	many	TRBJ2-1	-	CASSQDQTRHEQFF	TGCGCCAGCAGCCAAGATCAGACTAGGCATGAGCAGTTCTTC
TRBV28	few	TRBJ1-2	-	CASEPTGANYGYTF	TGTGCCAGCGAACCGACAGGAGCGAACTATGGCTACACCTTC
TRBV19	few	TRBJ1-2	-	CASNSNSRLFYYGYTF	TGTGCCAGTAATTCGAACAGCCGCCTCTTTTACTATGGCTACACCTTC
TRBV6-1	-	TRBJ2-7	-	CASSEVQGPYEQYF	TGTGCCAGCAGTGAGGTACAGGGTCCCTACGAGCAGTACTTC
TRBV10-3	few	TRBJ2-1	TRBD2	CAISGRAGDEQFF	TGTGCCATTAGCGGGAGGGCGGGGGATGAGCAGTTCTTC
TRBV7-2	few	TRBJ2-7	TRBD2	CASSPQSGREGGEQYF	TGTGCCAGCAGCCCTCAGTCCGGGCGGGAGGGCGGCGAGCAGTACTTC
TRBV7-3	-	TRBJ2-3	-	CASSGDGGTQYF	TGTGCCAGCAGCGGCGACGGCGGTACGCAGTATTTT
TRBV6-6	many	TRBJ2-5	-	CASRSPRGAIETQYF	TGTGCCAGCAGGTCCCCTAGGGGGGCTATAGAGACCCAGTACTTC
TRBV9	-	TRBJ2-2	-	CASSVGSGVRWTGELFF	TGTGCCAGCAGCGTAGGATCAGGGGTGAGGTGGACCGGGGAGCTGTTTTTT
TRBV6-5	many	TRBJ1-6	-	CASSFTRAASFNSPLHF	TGTGCCAGCAGCTTTACCCGGGCAGCTTCATTTAATTCACCCCTCCACTTT
TRBV7-2	-	TRBJ1-6	-	CASTYQRQAGSPLHF	TGTGCCAGCACCTACCAGCGGCAGGCTGGATCACCCCTCCACTTT
TRBV20-1	few	TRBJ1-5	-	CSAKGLTNSNQPQHF	TGCAGTGCTAAGGGTCTAACGAATAGCAATCAGCCCCAGCATTTT
TRBV7-2	-	TRBJ2-3	-	CASTIRAAATDTQYF	TGTGCCAGCACCATACGGGCGGCAGCCACAGATACGCAGTATTTT
TRBV5-1	many	TRBJ2-1	TRBD1	CASSPTGARWNEQFF	TGCGCCAGCAGCCCTACAGGGGCCCGTTGGAATGAGCAGTTCTTC